The 30 T cell receptor beta chains below were found in one sample sequenced in a study of blood T cell repertoires in COVID-19. TCRdb's copy holds only in-frame clones and misses some; the assay was immunoSEQ multiplex PCR. Here the sample spans fewer than 350,000 clones, around 89% being singletons. Sequenced input: PBMCs or T cells enriched from blood (not recorded which). The receptors were gathered from a woman in her thirties or forties who had recovered from COVID-19.

This clone came up once. The V call is TRBV10-1, the J call TRBJ2-7; 9 nucleotides agree with TRBD1. CDR3 length: 16 residues. Trimming took 5 bases from V and 7 from J; bases not matched to a gene: 15. Germline-derived CDR1 and CDR2 are WNHNN and SYGVQD (reference sequence). CDR3 region: CASSFGSGQGSLEQYF. The CDR3 nucleotides read TGCGCCAGCAGTTTCGGGTCGGGACAGGGTTCGTTGGAGCAGTACTTC.

V usage is TRBV15 and J usage is TRBJ2-7, with TRBD2 as a possible D gene (6 bases). Germline loops: CDR1 LNHNV, CDR2 YYDKDF (reference sequence). V was cut by 0 bases and J by 6 bases, with 15 bases left in between. This CDR3 has 15 amino acids. The CDR3 DNA is TGTGCCACCAGCAGAGATCGGGACTCCCAGTTCGAGCAGTACTTC. This sequence encodes CATSRDRDSQFEQYF.

The J gene is TRBJ2-3, the V gene TRBV27; D is perhaps TRBD2 (7 bases). The CDR3 totals 13 residues. The V end lost 8 bases, the J end lost 7 bases, and 16 bases lay between the germline ends. Germline CDR1 is MNHEY and CDR2 is SMNVEV (reference sequence). The CDR3 DNA is TGTGCCAGCGGATCAGGGGAGGGAAATACGCAGTATTTT. Translating it yields CASGSGEGNTQYF.

V is TRBV5-4 and J is TRBJ2-5; no definite D call. Germline values: CDR1 SGHNT, CDR2 YYREEE (reference sequence). Deletions cut 4 bases from V and 9 bases from J, with 19 bases between. The CDR3 contains 14 residues. The CDR3 nucleotides are TGTGCCAGCAGCCCTGGCCGACTCACGGGTTCCCAGTACTTC. Its translation: CASSPGRLTGSQYF.

The rearrangement joins TRBV19 to TRBJ2-5; TRBD2 matches 7 bases. CDR3 length: 15 amino acids. With V trimmed by 7 bases and J by 2 bases, 10 bases remained unmatched. Germline V gives CDR1 LNHDA, CDR2 SQIVND (reference sequence). Written as DNA, the CDR3 is TGTGCCAGTAATTCGGGGGGTGTAGGGCAAGAGACCCAGTACTTC. This encodes CASNSGGVGQETQYF.

The V gene is TRBV10-3, the J gene TRBJ1-2, with D possibly TRBD1 on 5 matching bases. The germline V gene encodes CDR1 ENHRY and CDR2 SYGVKD. The V end lost 0 bases, the J end lost 5 bases, and 22 bases lay between the germline ends. This CDR3 spans 18 amino acids. The CDR3 loop is CAISESIGEAAKRYGYTF. CDR3 DNA sequence: TGTGCCATCAGTGAGTCGATAGGGGAGGCCGCGAAACGGTATGGCTACACCTTC.

V is TRBV7-9 and J is TRBJ1-4; 7 nucleotides agree with TRBD1. V lost 5 bases, J lost 5 bases, and 8 bases stayed unmatched. CDR3 length: 15 residues. From germline, CDR1 is SEHNR and CDR2 FQNEAQ (reference sequence). CDR3 loop: CASSQSRTGNEKLFF. CDR3 nucleotide sequence: TGTGCCAGCAGCCAGTCAAGGACAGGAAATGAAAAACTGTTTTTT.

The rearrangement links TRBV11-3 to TRBJ2-7; 8 nucleotides align to TRBD1. Germline V gene sequence: CDR1 SGHNT, CDR2 YENEEA. There are 15 residues in the CDR3. J was trimmed by 5 bases and V by 1 base; bases with no gene match: 7. The CDR3 bases are TGTGCCAGCAGCTTAGGGCAGGGGGCAGGAGACGAGCAGTACTTC. Its protein is CASSLGQGAGDEQYF.

This chain connects TRBV11-2 to TRBJ2-7, with 12 bases fitting TRBD2. Trimming cost V 5 bases and J 2 bases; bases outside gene matches: 7. This CDR3 comprises 16 residues. Looked up from germline, CDR1 is SGHAT and CDR2 is FQNNGV. CDR3 bases: TGTGCCAGCAGCAAGGGGACTAGCGGGTGGACCTACGAGCAGTACTTC. Protein product: CASSKGTSGWTYEQYF.

This chain connects TRBV6-2 or TRBV6-3 to TRBJ1-1; D is possibly TRBD1 (6 bases). Germline assignment: CDR1 MNHEY and CDR2 SVGEGT. V lost 3 bases to trimming and J lost 5 bases, with 13 bases between them. The CDR3 extends over 14 amino acids. CDR3 bases: TGTGCCAGCAGTTATGTGGGGGCCGGGACTGAAGCTTTCTTT. Amino acid sequence: CASSYVGAGTEAFF.

This clone has only a few counts. V gene TRBV5-1 combines with J gene TRBJ1-2, with 10 bases identical to TRBD1. This CDR3 has 14 residues. V shed 0 bases and J 6 bases; nucleotides not matched to a gene: 2. CDR1 and CDR2 from the germline V gene are SGHRS and YFSETQ. The DNA for the CDR3 is TGCGCCAGCAGCTTGGAGGGGACAGGGGATGGCTACACCTTC. It specifies CASSLEGTGDGYTF. The full variable domain, rest sourced from reference TRBV5-1 and TRBJ1-2, is KAGVTQTPRYLIKTRGQQVTLSCSPISGHRSVSWYQQTPGQGLQFLFEYFSETQRNKGNFPGRFSGRQFSNSRSEMNVSTLELGDSALYLCASSLEGTGDGYTFGSGTRLTVV.

DNA of the CDR3: TGCGCCAGCAGGGGCCCGACCACAGCGAACACTGAAGCTTTCTTT. This translates into CASRGPTTANTEAFF. V and J are TRBV4-1 and TRBJ1-1; the D is unclear. Germline V CDR1 and CDR2: MGHRA, YSYEKL. The CDR3 sequence is 15 residues long. V gave up 6 bases and J gave up 1 base, with 15 bases separating them.

This sequence joins TRBV2 and TRBJ2-1; 14 bases agree with TRBD2. This CDR3 has 15 amino acids. After removal of 5 bases from V and 9 bases from J, the junction contained 6 bases not matched to a gene. The V gene's germline CDR1 is SNHLY and CDR2 FYNNEI. CDR3 amino acids: CASSQGLAGGIEQFF. CDR3 DNA sequence: TGTGCCAGCAGTCAAGGACTAGCGGGAGGAATTGAGCAGTTCTTC.

The CDR3 DNA reads TGTGCCAGCAGCTGGACAGGGGGCACGGCACCCCTCCACTTT. Its protein product is CASSWTGGTAPLHF. The rearrangement uses TRBV7-3 and TRBJ1-6; TRBD1 matches at 11 bases. The CDR3 contains 14 residues. V gave up 4 bases and J gave up 11 bases; unmatched junction bases: 4. CDR1 is SGHTA and CDR2 is FQGTGA in the germline V gene.

The chain couples TRBV5-5 to TRBJ1-2, with 7 bases aligning to TRBD1. Unmatched junction bases numbered 11, after V lost 5 bases and J lost 7 bases. Germline loops: CDR1 SGHKS, CDR2 YYEKEE (reference sequence). CDR3 length: 14 amino acids. DNA for the CDR3: TGTGCCAGCAGTCGACCGGGACAGATCTTTGGCTACACCTTC. It specifies CASSRPGQIFGYTF.

On this clone itself: Other DNA sequences in this specimen translate into the identical CDR3. The gene calls are TRBV7-3 and TRBJ2-1; 7 bases fit TRBD1. This CDR3 is built from 15 residues. V trimming: 4 bases; J trimming: 0 bases; junction bases outside the gene matches: 3. In germline, CDR1 is SGHTA, CDR2 FQGTGA. Here the CDR3 DNA reads TGTGCCAGCAGCTCCGGGACAGCCTCCTACAATGAGCAGTTCTTC. This codes for CASSSGTASYNEQFF.

The V and J genes are TRBV5-8 and TRBJ2-1; TRBD2 agrees at 14 bases. The CDR3 has 15 amino acids. V lost 6 bases to trimming and J lost 10 bases; unmatched junction nucleotides: 9. Germline CDR1 SGHTS, CDR2 YDEGEE. Here the CDR3 reads CASNPGTSGRGEQFF. The CDR3 bases are TGTGCCAGCAATCCCGGGACTAGCGGGAGAGGCGAGCAGTTCTTC.

The chain is built from TRBV28 and TRBJ2-7; possibly TRBD2 for D (7 bases). Germline CDR1 reads MDHEN; CDR2 reads SYDVKM. The CDR3 runs 13 residues. Trimming left V 7 bases short and J 2 bases short, with 12 bases between. Here the CDR3 reads CASMAGATYEQYF. In nucleotides, the CDR3 is TGTGCCAGCATGGCGGGGGCCACCTACGAGCAGTACTTC.

The rearrangement joins TRBV27 to TRBJ1-5, with D tentatively TRBD1 (5 bases). The germline CDR1 and CDR2 sequences are MNHEY and SMNVEV (reference sequence). The V gene lost 3 bases and the J gene lost 1 base, with 7 bases spanning the gap. This CDR3 has 14 amino acids. The CDR3 loop reads CASSLAGSNQPQHF. Here the CDR3 DNA reads TGTGCCAGCAGTTTGGCAGGGAGCAATCAGCCCCAGCATTTT.

This chain connects TRBV28 to TRBJ2-1; TRBD1 agrees at 7 bases. After removal of 10 bases from V and 2 bases from J, the junction contained 11 bases not matched to a gene. This CDR3 spans 15 amino acids. Germline lookup yields CDR1 MDHEN and CDR2 SYDVKM. The CDR3 DNA follows: TGTGCCACCATCTGGGACAGCGGACCCTACAATGAGCAGTTCTTC. The encoded protein is CATIWDSGPYNEQFF.

The chain recombines TRBV18 with TRBJ2-7; 11 nucleotides align to TRBD1. The CDR3 totals 14 residues. Unmatched junction bases numbered 4, after V lost 5 bases and J lost 4 bases. Per germline, CDR1 KGHSH and CDR2 LQKENI. The chain's CDR3 is CASSSGQGEYEQYF. The CDR3 DNA is TGTGCCAGCTCATCGGGACAGGGGGAATACGAGCAGTACTTC.

The rearrangement links TRBV10-3 to TRBJ2-1; 7 nucleotides align to TRBD2. Per the germline V gene, CDR1 is ENHRY and CDR2 is SYGVKD. This CDR3 is built from 16 residues. The trim removed 2 bases at V and 5 bases at J, leaving 9 bases unmatched. The CDR3 loop reads CAISESGREPNNEQFF. The CDR3 DNA sequence: TGTGCCATCAGTGAGAGTGGGCGGGAGCCCAACAATGAGCAGTTCTTC.

The gene calls are TRBV10-3 and TRBJ1-6; 9 positions match TRBD1. The J segment lost 7 bases and the V segment lost 0 bases, leaving 4 bases of the junction unmatched. The CDR3 runs to 16 residues. Germline V gives CDR1 ENHRY, CDR2 SYGVKD. CDR3 loop: CAISESQGAQNSPLHF. In DNA, the CDR3 is TGTGCCATCAGTGAGTCACAGGGGGCGCAGAATTCACCCCTCCACTTT.

The J gene is TRBJ1-2, the V gene TRBV10-1, with D possibly matching TRBD1 (5 bases). Germline lookup yields CDR1 WNHNN and CDR2 SYGVQD (reference sequence). This CDR3 contains 12 residues. Between the trimmed V and J ends, which lost 10 bases and 3 bases, there was a span of 12 bases. The CDR3 DNA reads TGCGCCACCTCCAGGGAGGACTATGGCTACACCTTC. Translated: CATSREDYGYTF.

V usage is TRBV5-6 and J usage is TRBJ2-1, with 7 bases identical to TRBD2. Trimming cost V 3 bases and J 0 bases; bases outside gene matches: 9. The CDR3 totals 17 residues. Germline CDR1 and CDR2: SGHDT and YYEEEE. The CDR3, as DNA: TGTGCCAGCAGCTACCTCAGGCGGGGGAGCTCCTACAATGAGCAGTTCTTC. It translates to CASSYLRRGSSYNEQFF.

The chain recombines TRBV27 with TRBJ1-1, with TRBD1 matching 10 bases. Germline loops: CDR1 MNHEY, CDR2 SMNVEV (reference sequence). This CDR3 spans 15 amino acids. Trimming cost V 3 bases and J 6 bases; bases outside gene matches: 7. In nucleotides, the CDR3 is TGTGCCAGCAGTTTTCGGGGACAGGGGAGGCCTGAAGCTTTCTTT. It specifies CASSFRGQGRPEAFF.

V and J are TRBV7-3 and TRBJ1-1, with D hard to call. This CDR3 is built from 15 residues. With 4 bases removed from V and 0 bases from J, the gap between germline ends came to 12 bases. CDR1 SGHTA and CDR2 FQGTGA come from the germline V gene. CDR3 DNA sequence: TGTGCCAGCAGCTCATCAGGCGCCATGAACACTGAAGCTTTCTTT. As protein: CASSSSGAMNTEAFF.

The genes are TRBV7-3 and TRBJ2-2, with 10 bases lining up with TRBD2. This CDR3 has 18 residues. Trimming at V came to 2 bases and at J to 5 bases, leaving 11 bases not matched to a gene. Germline lookup yields CDR1 SGHTA and CDR2 FQGTGA. In DNA, the CDR3 is TGTGCCAGCAGCTTATGGGCTAGCGGGAGTTGGGATACCGGGGAGCTGTTTTTT. It translates to CASSLWASGSWDTGELFF. The whole variable domain, remainder taken from reference TRBV7-3 and TRBJ2-2, is GAGVSQTPSNKVTEKGKYVELRCDPISGHTALYWYRQSLGQGPEFLIYFQGTGAADDSGLPNDRFFAVRPEGSVSTLKIQRTERGDSAVYLCASSLWASGSWDTGELFFGEGSRLTVL.

The V gene is TRBV7-8, the J gene TRBJ1-2; D ambiguous. Trimming shortened V by 5 bases and J by 4 bases, and 8 bases separated the two germline ends. The CDR3 runs to 12 residues. From germline, CDR1 is SGHVS and CDR2 FQNEAQ. The CDR3 coding sequence is TGTGCCAGCAGCCGCGACACCTATGGCTACACCTTC. This sequence encodes CASSRDTYGYTF.

The chain is built from TRBV5-4 and TRBJ2-1, with TRBD2 matching over 7 bases. V was pared by 2 bases and J by 7 bases, with 9 bases of the junction left unmatched. Germline V CDR1 and CDR2: SGHNT, YYREEE (reference sequence). CDR3 length: 15 residues. The CDR3 region is CASSFWTRSVNEQFF. CDR3 sequence (DNA): TGTGCCAGCAGCTTTTGGACTAGATCGGTTAATGAGCAGTTCTTC. Using reference TRBV5-4 and TRBJ2-1 for the parts outside the CDR3, the full variable domain is ETGVTQSPTHLIKTRGQQVTLRCSSQSGHNTVSWYQQALGQGPQFIFQYYREEENGRGNFPPRFSGLQFPNYSSELNVNALELDDSALYLCASSFWTRSVNEQFFGPGTRLTVL.